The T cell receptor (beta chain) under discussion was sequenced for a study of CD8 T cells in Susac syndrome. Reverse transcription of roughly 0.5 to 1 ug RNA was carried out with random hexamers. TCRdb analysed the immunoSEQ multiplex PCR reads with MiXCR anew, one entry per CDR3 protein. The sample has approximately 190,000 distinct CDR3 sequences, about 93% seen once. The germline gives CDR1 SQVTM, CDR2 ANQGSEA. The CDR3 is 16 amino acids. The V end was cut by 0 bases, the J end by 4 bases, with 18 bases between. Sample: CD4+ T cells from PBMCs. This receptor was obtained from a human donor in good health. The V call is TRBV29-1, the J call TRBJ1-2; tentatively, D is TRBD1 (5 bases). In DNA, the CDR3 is TGCAGCGTTGAAGACCCTCTGTCGGGGCCCAGCTATGGCTACACCTTC. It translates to CSVEDPLSGPSYGYTF. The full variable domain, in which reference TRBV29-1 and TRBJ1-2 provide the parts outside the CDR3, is SAVISQKPSRDICQRGTSLTIQCQVDSQVTMMFWYRQQPGQSLTLIATANQGSEATYESGFVIDKFPISRPNLTFSTLTVSNMSPEDSSIYLCSVEDPLSGPSYGYTFGSGTRLTVV.